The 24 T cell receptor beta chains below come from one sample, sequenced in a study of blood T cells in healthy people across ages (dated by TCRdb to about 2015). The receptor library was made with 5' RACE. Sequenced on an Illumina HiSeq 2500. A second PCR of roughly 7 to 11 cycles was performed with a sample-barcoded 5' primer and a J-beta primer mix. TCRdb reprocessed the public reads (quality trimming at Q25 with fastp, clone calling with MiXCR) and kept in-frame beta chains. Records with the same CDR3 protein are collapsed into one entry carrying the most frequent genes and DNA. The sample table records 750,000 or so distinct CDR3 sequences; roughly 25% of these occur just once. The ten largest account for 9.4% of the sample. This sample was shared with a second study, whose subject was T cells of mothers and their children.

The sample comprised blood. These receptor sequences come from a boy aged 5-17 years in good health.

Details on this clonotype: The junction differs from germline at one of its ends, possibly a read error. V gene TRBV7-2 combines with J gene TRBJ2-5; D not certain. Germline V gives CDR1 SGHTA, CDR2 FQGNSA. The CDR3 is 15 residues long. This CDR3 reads CASSRSSKVQGTQYF. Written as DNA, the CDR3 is TGTGCCAGCAGCCGCTCCTCGAAAGTCCAAGGGACCCAGTACTTC.

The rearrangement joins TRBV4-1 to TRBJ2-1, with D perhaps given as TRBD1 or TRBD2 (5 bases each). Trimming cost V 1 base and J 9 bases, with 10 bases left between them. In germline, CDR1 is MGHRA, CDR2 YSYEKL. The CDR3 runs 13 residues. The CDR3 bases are TGCGCCAGCAGCCAAGTGGGGGATACTGAGCAGTTCTTC. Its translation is CASSQVGDTEQFF.

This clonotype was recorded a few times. The CDR3 sequence: CASSPGQLDEQFF. The CDR3 DNA sequence: TGCGCCAGCAGCCCAGGACAGCTCGATGAGCAGTTCTTC. The V gene is TRBV5-1, the J gene TRBJ2-1, with D possibly being TRBD1 (6 bases). With 4 bases removed from V and 8 bases from J, the gap between germline ends came to 13 bases. Germline CDR1 reads SGHRS; CDR2 reads YFSETQ. This CDR3 region has 13 residues. The whole variable domain, filled in from reference TRBV5-1 and TRBJ2-1, reads KAGVTQTPRYLIKTRGQQVTLSCSPISGHRSVSWYQQTPGQGLQFLFEYFSETQRNKGNFPGRFSGRQFSNSRSEMNVSTLELGDSALYLCASSPGQLDEQFFGPGTRLTVL.

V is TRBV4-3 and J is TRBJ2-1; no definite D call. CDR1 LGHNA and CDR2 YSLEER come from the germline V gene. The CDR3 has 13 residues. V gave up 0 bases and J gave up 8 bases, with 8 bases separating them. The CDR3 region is CASSQEPVDEQFF. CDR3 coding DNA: TGCGCCAGCAGCCAAGAGCCCGTAGATGAGCAGTTCTTC.

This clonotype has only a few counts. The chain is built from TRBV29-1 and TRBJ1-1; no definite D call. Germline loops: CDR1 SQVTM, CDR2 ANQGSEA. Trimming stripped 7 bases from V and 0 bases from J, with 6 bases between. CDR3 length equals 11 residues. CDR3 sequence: CSAYMNTEAFF. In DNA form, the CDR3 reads TGCAGCGCATACATGAACACTGAAGCTTTCTTT.

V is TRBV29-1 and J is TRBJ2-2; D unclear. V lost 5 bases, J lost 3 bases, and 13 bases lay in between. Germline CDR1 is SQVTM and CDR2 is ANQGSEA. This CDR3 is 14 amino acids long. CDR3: CSVFRQSDTGELFF. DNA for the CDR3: TGCAGCGTTTTTCGGCAGAGTGACACCGGGGAGCTGTTTTTT.

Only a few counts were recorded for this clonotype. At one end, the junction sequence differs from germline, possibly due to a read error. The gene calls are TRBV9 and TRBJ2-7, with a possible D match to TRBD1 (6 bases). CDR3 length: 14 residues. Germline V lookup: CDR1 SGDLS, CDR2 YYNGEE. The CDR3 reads CAGSVGGGFEEQYF. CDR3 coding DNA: TGTGCCGGCAGCGTAGGGGGTGGATTTGAGGAGCAGTACTTC.

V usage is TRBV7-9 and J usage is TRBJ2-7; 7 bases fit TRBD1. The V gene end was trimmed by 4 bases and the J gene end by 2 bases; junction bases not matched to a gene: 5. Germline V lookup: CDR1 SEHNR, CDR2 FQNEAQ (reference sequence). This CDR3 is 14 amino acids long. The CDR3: CASSYEGATYEQYF. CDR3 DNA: TGTGCCAGCAGCTACGAGGGGGCGACCTACGAGCAGTACTTC.

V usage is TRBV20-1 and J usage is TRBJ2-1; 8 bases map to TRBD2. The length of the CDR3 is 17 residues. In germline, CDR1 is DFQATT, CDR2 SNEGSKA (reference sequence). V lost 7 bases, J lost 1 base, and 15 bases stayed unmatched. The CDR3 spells CSVHILTGLASYNEQFF. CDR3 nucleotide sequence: TGCAGTGTTCATATATTAACCGGACTAGCTTCCTACAATGAGCAGTTCTTC.

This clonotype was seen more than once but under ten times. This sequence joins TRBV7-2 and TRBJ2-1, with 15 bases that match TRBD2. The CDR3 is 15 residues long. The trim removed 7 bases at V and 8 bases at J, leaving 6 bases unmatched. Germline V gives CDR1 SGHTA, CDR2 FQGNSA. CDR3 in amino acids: CASNWTSGRVDEQFF. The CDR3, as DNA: TGTGCCAGCAACTGGACTAGCGGGAGGGTGGATGAGCAGTTCTTC.

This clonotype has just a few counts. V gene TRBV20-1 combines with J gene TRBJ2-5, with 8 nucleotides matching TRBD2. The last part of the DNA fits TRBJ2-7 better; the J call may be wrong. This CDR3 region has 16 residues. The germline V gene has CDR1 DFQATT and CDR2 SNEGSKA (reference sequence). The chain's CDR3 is CSARPLLAEGAYEQYF. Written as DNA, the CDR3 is TGCAGTGCTAGACCCCTACTAGCGGAGGGCGCCTACGAGCAGTACTTC.

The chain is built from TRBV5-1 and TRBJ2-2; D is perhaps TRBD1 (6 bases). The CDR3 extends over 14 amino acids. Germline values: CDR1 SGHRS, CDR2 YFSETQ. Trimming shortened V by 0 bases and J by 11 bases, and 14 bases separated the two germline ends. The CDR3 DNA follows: TGCGCCAGCAGCTTGGCCGGAGAACAGGGTGAGCTGTTTTTT. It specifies CASSLAGEQGELFF.

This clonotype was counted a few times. The CDR3 reads CASSSGTKTQYF. The CDR3 DNA follows: TGTGCCAGCAGTAGCGGGACGAAGACCCAGTACTTC. V and J are TRBV2 and TRBJ2-5, with TRBD2 identical over 7 bases. V lost 5 bases and J lost 6; bases outside the gene matches: 3. This CDR3 is 12 amino acids long. Germline V gene sequence: CDR1 SNHLY, CDR2 FYNNEI.

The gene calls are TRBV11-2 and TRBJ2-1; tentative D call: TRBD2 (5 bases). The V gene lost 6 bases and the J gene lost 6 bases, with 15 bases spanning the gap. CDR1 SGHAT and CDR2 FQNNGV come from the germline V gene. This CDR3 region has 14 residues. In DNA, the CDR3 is TGTGCCAGCAGACTAGATCCCTTTCCCAATGAGCAGTTCTTC. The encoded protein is CASRLDPFPNEQFF.

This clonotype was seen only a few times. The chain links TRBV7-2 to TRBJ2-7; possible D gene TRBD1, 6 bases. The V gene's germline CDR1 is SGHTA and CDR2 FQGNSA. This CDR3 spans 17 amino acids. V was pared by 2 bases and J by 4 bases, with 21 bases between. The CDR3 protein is CASSLRGTGGAVYEQYF. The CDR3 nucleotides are TGTGCCAGCAGCTTAAGGGGGACCGGAGGTGCCGTGTACGAGCAGTACTTC.

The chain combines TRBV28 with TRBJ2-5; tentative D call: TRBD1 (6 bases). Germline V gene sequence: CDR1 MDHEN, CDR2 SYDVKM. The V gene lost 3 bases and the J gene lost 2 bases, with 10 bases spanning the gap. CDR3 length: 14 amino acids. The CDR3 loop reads CASSLQDSQETQYF. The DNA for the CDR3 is TGTGCCAGCAGTTTGCAGGACAGTCAAGAGACCCAGTACTTC.

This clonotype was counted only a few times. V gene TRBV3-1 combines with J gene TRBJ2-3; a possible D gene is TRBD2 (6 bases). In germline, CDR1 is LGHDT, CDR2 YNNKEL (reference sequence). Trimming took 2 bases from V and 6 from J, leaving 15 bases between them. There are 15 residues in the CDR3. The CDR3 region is CASSQPGLLTDTQYF. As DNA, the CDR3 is TGTGCCAGCAGCCAACCGGGACTCCTTACCGATACGCAGTATTTT.

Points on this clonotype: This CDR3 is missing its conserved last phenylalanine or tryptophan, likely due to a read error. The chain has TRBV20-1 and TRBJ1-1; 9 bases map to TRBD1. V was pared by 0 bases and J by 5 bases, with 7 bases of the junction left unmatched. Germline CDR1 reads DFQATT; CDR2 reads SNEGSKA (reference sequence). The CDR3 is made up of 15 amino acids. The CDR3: CSAREAGTGLTEAFL. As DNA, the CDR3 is TGCAGTGCTAGAGAAGCCGGGACAGGGTTAACTGAAGCTTTCCTT.

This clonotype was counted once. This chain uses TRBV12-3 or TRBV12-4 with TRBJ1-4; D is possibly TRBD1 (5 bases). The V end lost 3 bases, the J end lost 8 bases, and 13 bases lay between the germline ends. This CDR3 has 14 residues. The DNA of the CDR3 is TGTGCCAGCAGTTTGAGGGGCAGGGTAGAAAAACTGTTTTTT. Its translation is CASSLRGRVEKLFF.

This CDR3 is CSVETSGREDEQFF. CDR3 bases: TGCAGCGTTGAGACTAGCGGGAGAGAGGACGAGCAGTTCTTC. This chain connects TRBV29-1 to TRBJ2-1, with 12 bases fitting TRBD2. The CDR3 runs 14 residues. With 3 bases clipped from V and 10 bases from J, the junction kept 7 bases outside the gene matches. Germline lookup yields CDR1 SQVTM and CDR2 ANQGSEA.

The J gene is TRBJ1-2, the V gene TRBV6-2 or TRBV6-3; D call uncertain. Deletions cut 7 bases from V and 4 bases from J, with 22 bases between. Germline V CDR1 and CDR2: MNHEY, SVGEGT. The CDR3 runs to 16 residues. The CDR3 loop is CASNPDYTMRGYGYTF. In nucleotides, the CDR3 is TGTGCCAGCAACCCCGACTACACCATGAGAGGCTATGGCTACACCTTC.

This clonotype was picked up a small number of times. The CDR3 sequence is CSVVPRTAYEQYF. For the CDR3, the DNA is TGCAGCGTTGTTCCCAGGACAGCCTACGAGCAGTACTTC. V usage is TRBV29-1 and J usage is TRBJ2-7; the D gene is possibly TRBD1 (6 bases). This CDR3 contains 13 residues. Trimming removed 4 bases from V and 2 bases from J, with 12 bases in between. Germline V gene lookup returns CDR1 SQVTM and CDR2 ANQGSEA.

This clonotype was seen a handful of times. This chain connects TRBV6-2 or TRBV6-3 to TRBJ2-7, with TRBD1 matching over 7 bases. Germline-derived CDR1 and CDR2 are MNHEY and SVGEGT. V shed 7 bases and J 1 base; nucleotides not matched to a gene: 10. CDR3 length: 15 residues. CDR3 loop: CASTIQGISSYEQYF. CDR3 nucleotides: TGTGCCAGCACCATACAGGGGATATCGTCCTACGAGCAGTACTTC.

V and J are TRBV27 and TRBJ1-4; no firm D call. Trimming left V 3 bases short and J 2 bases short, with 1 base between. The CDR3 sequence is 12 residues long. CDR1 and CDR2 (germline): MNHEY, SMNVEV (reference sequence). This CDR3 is CASSFTNEKLFF. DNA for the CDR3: TGTGCCAGCAGTTTCACTAATGAAAAACTGTTTTTT.